Each of the 19 T cell receptor beta chains below was sequenced from the same sample in a study of Graves' ophthalmopathy and Graves' hyperthyroidism. Amplifying from RNA transcripts, the study obtained TCR beta CDR3 regions. The library came from an HTBI-primed first-round RT-PCR and a second-round multiplex PCR. TCRdb passed the multiplex PCR reads through MiXCR, listing each CDR3 protein once. This sample yields some 410,000 distinct CDR3 sequences, of which roughly 20% are seen a single time; approximately 3.2% belongs to the top ten. Sequencing input: peripheral blood. These receptors came from a woman aged 18-29 years with stable Graves' hyperthyroidism.

This clonotype was detected ten times or more. The rearrangement uses TRBV4-2 and TRBJ2-6, with TRBD1 matching 7 bases. The CDR3 has 16 residues. Unmatched junction bases numbered 6, after V lost 5 bases and J lost 2 bases. Germline V CDR1 and CDR2: LGHNA, YNFKEQ. DNA of the CDR3: TGTGCCAGCAGCGTAAGAGGGGGCGCTGGGGCCAACGTCCTGACTTTC. Translation: CASSVRGGAGANVLTF.

This clonotype was detected a few times. The CDR3 reads CASSPGLAGIGPLYEQYF. DNA of the CDR3: TGCGCCAGCAGCCCTGGACTAGCGGGAATAGGACCTCTCTACGAGCAGTACTTC. This chain connects TRBV4-1 to TRBJ2-7; 12 positions agree with TRBD2. Trimming took 4 bases from V and 3 from J; bases not matched to a gene: 13. The germline gives CDR1 MGHRA, CDR2 YSYEKL. The CDR3 spans 18 residues.

The sample holds many counts of this clonotype. The rearrangement links TRBV7-8 to TRBJ2-7, with a tentative D call TRBD1 (6 bases). V lost 4 bases to trimming and J lost 3 bases, with 19 bases between them. There are 16 residues in the CDR3. Germline-derived CDR1 and CDR2 are SGHVS and FQNEAQ. Written as DNA, the CDR3 is TGTGCCAGCAGCTCTGTACAGGGAAAAATGGGCTACGAGCAGTACTTC. Its protein is CASSSVQGKMGYEQYF.

CDR3 sequence reads: CSGGDTEAFF. As DNA, the CDR3 is TGCAGCGGGGGGGACACTGAAGCTTTCTTT. J is TRBJ1-1 and V is TRBV29-1; perhaps TRBD1 as D (5 bases). The germline CDR1 and CDR2 sequences are SQVTM and ANQGSEA. Trimming pared 7 bases from V and 3 bases from J, leaving 6 bases between. The CDR3 is made up of 10 amino acids.

This clonotype was picked up a small number of times. A much larger clone is a single base away; this may be a read error. The chain combines TRBV7-9 with TRBJ1-1; the D gene is possibly TRBD1 (6 bases). The CDR3 is made up of 11 amino acids. The V gene's germline CDR1 is SEHNR and CDR2 FQNEAQ (reference sequence). The CDR3 loop reads CSCWGGRQAFF. In DNA, the CDR3 is TGTTCATGCTGGGGGGGGCGGCAAGCTTTCTTT.

This clonotype came up many times. This chain uses TRBV24-1 with TRBJ1-1, with D perhaps TRBD1 (6 bases). Looked up from germline, CDR1 is KGHDR and CDR2 is SFDVKD. The CDR3 length is 13 residues. Trimming removed 7 bases at V and 6 bases at J, with 14 bases between. This CDR3 reads CATRPSSGAEAFF. The CDR3 DNA is TGTGCCACCAGGCCCTCCTCAGGGGCTGAAGCTTTCTTT.

This clonotype was seen at least ten times. This chain connects TRBV28 to TRBJ1-5; 7 positions agree with TRBD1. Trimming cost V 7 bases and J 11 bases; bases outside gene matches: 5. The CDR3 loop spans 11 amino acids. Germline V gene lookup returns CDR1 MDHEN and CDR2 SYDVKM. Here the CDR3 reads CASKQGGTQHF. CDR3 coding DNA: TGTGCCAGCAAGCAGGGGGGGACCCAGCATTTT.

This chain joins TRBV2 and TRBJ2-7; D possibly corresponds to TRBD1 (5 bases). The CDR3 is 14 residues long. The germline V and J ends were trimmed by 6 bases and 2 bases, with 14 bases remaining between them. CDR1 and CDR2 (germline): SNHLY, FYNNEI. In DNA, the CDR3 is TGTGCCAGCAGCAAACAAACAGGACCCTACGAGCAGTACTTC. Protein product: CASSKQTGPYEQYF.

This clonotype has a count of ten or more. This rearrangement joins TRBV15 to TRBJ2-5; 14 bases map to TRBD2. V trimming: 7 bases; J trimming: 5 bases; junction bases outside the gene matches: 6. Germline V gives CDR1 LNHNV, CDR2 YYDKDF (reference sequence). This CDR3 is 15 amino acids long. CDR3 protein: CATKGTSGSWETQYF. The CDR3 DNA reads as TGTGCCACCAAAGGGACTAGCGGGAGTTGGGAGACCCAGTACTTC.

This clonotype showed up many times. The chain combines TRBV28 with TRBJ1-1, with TRBD1 as a possible D gene (5 bases). Germline V gene data show CDR1 as MDHEN and CDR2 as SYDVKM. CDR3 length: 13 amino acids. Between the trimmed V and J ends, which lost 2 bases and 4 bases, there was a span of 8 bases. CDR3 in DNA: TGTGCCAGCAGTTTAAGGGGCTCCACTGAAGCTTTCTTT. Translated: CASSLRGSTEAFF.

The rearrangement joins TRBV29-1 to TRBJ2-7; no clear D. The length of the CDR3 is 15 residues. From germline, CDR1 is SQVTM and CDR2 ANQGSEA. Trimming removed 1 base from V and 1 base from J, with 14 bases in between. The CDR3 loop is CSVEVGQDASYEQYF. The CDR3 nucleotides read TGCAGCGTTGAAGTCGGCCAGGATGCATCCTACGAGCAGTACTTC.

In its sample, this clonotype was seen many times. DNA of the CDR3: TGTGCCTGGAGTGTTGGGGGGTCGGGAAACACCATATATTTT. This encodes CAWSVGGSGNTIYF. This chain joins TRBV30 and TRBJ1-3; possibly TRBD1 for D (5 bases). Germline loops: CDR1 GTSNPN, CDR2 SVGIG (reference sequence). Trimming cost V 0 bases and J 4 bases, with 10 bases left between them. The CDR3 sequence is 14 residues long.

This clonotype was seen repeatedly, ten times or more. The chain joins TRBV20-1 to TRBJ2-5, with D maybe TRBD2 (7 bases). Germline V gene data show CDR1 as DFQATT and CDR2 as SNEGSKA (reference sequence). V lost 5 bases and J lost 3, with 13 bases in between. The CDR3 sequence is 13 residues long. CDR3 protein: CSAGGGGEETQYF. The CDR3 bases are TGCAGTGCTGGGGGGGGCGGGGAAGAGACCCAGTACTTC.

This clonotype was detected many times. The chain joins TRBV4-2 to TRBJ1-5; TRBD1 agrees at 7 bases. With 6 bases clipped from V and 3 bases from J, the junction kept 8 bases outside the gene matches. Germline CDR1 reads LGHNA; CDR2 reads YNFKEQ. The CDR3 is made up of 15 amino acids. Here the CDR3 reads CASSSRGELNQPQHF. The CDR3 coding sequence is TGTGCCAGCAGTAGCAGGGGGGAACTCAATCAGCCCCAGCATTTT.

Of note for this clonotype: A much bigger clone sits one base away, suggesting this may be a read error. The chain is built from TRBV6-1 and TRBJ1-5; D is uncertain. CDR1 and CDR2 (germline): MNHNS, SASEGT. The CDR3 spans 13 residues. The CDR3 DNA follows: TGTGCCAGCAGTGAAATAAACAGTCTGTCCCAGCGTTTT. Its protein is CASSEINSLSQRF.

This clonotype appeared many times. The chain links TRBV27 to TRBJ2-7; 9 positions match TRBD2. The CDR3 sequence is 16 residues long. V shed 5 bases and J 0 bases; nucleotides not matched to a gene: 8. CDR1 and CDR2 from the germline V gene are MNHEY and SMNVEV (reference sequence). In DNA, the CDR3 is TGTGCCAGCAGTCCATTTAGCGGGAGCCCCTCCTACGAGCAGTACTTC. The encoded protein is CASSPFSGSPSYEQYF.

This clonotype was observed at least ten times. The J gene is TRBJ2-5, the V gene TRBV7-2; no reliable D call. This CDR3 comprises 13 residues. The germline CDR1 and CDR2 sequences are SGHTA and FQGNSA. The ends were cut back, 5 bases at V and 5 bases at J, with 12 bases in the middle. The CDR3 reads CASSHDAGETQYF. CDR3 nucleotide sequence: TGTGCCAGCAGCCACGACGCCGGGGAGACCCAGTACTTC.

The chain has TRBV27 and TRBJ1-2; 10 positions match TRBD1. This CDR3 spans 12 amino acids. V trimming: 5 bases; J trimming: 9 bases; junction bases outside the gene matches: 3. In germline, CDR1 is MNHEY, CDR2 SMNVEV (reference sequence). CDR3 sequence reads: CASSGTGDSYTF. The CDR3 DNA is TGTGCCAGCAGTGGGACAGGGGATAGCTACACCTTC.

This clonotype was observed at least ten times. This chain links TRBV20-1 with TRBJ2-7, with D possibly matching TRBD1 (6 bases). The CDR3 totals 15 residues. V gave up 1 base and J gave up 4 bases, with 17 bases separating them. Germline values: CDR1 DFQATT, CDR2 SNEGSKA (reference sequence). CDR3 sequence: CSARAQQGLYYEQYF. The CDR3 DNA sequence: TGCAGTGCTAGAGCACAACAGGGTCTCTATTACGAGCAGTACTTC.